What follows are 12 T cell receptor beta chains derived from one specimen sequenced in a study of identical twins. Each CDR3 protein gets one entry after TCRdb re-called the 5' RACE reads with MiXCR. The sample shows under 350,000 distinct CDR3 sequences, nearly 9.5% of them seen only once. A further study also used this sample, focusing on yellow fever vaccine responses in identical twins.

The material sequenced was CD8+ T cells sorted from blood. The receptors were sampled from a woman under 30 in good health.

This clonotype was seen many times. J is TRBJ2-3 and V is TRBV7-2; D perhaps matches TRBD2 (7 bases). Germline CDR1 SGHTA, CDR2 FQGNSA. CDR3 length: 14 residues. V lost 6 bases and J 1 base, leaving 11 bases between the germline ends. Here the CDR3 reads CASRRGGGTDTQYF. In DNA form, the CDR3 reads TGTGCCAGCAGGCGAGGGGGGGGCACAGATACGCAGTATTTT.

The rearrangement links TRBV7-3 to TRBJ2-1; D gene uncertain. This CDR3 is built from 18 residues. Per germline, CDR1 SGHTA and CDR2 FQGTGA. V lost 0 bases, J lost 0 bases, and 15 bases lay in between. The CDR3 sequence is CASSLTGPEYLSYNEQFF. The CDR3, as DNA: TGTGCCAGCAGCTTAACGGGCCCAGAGTACCTCTCCTACAATGAGCAGTTCTTC.

The chain has TRBV3-1 and TRBJ2-3; 8 bases line up with TRBD2. CDR3 size: 15 residues. Germline assignment: CDR1 LGHDT and CDR2 YNNKEL (reference sequence). The V gene end was trimmed by 10 bases and the J gene end by 6 bases; junction bases not matched to a gene: 15. The CDR3 here is CATCQESRGRDTQYF. As DNA, the CDR3 is TGTGCCACCTGCCAAGAGTCTCGCGGGAGGGATACGCAGTATTTT.

This clonotype occurred many times. The chain couples TRBV18 to TRBJ2-2, with 8 bases that match TRBD1. Germline CDR1 KGHSH, CDR2 LQKENI. The CDR3 totals 17 residues. Unmatched junction bases numbered 12, after V lost 8 bases and J lost 1 base. The CDR3 spells CASGQDRGVQNTGELFF. The DNA for the CDR3 is TGTGCCAGCGGACAAGACAGGGGCGTTCAGAACACCGGGGAGCTGTTTTTT.

This chain connects TRBV12-3 or TRBV12-4 to TRBJ1-1; D not certain. Trimming stripped 7 bases from V and 6 bases from J, with 12 bases between. There are 12 residues in the CDR3. The CDR3: CASIGGPAEAFF. The CDR3 DNA reads TGTGCCAGCATAGGAGGACCCGCTGAAGCTTTCTTT.

There are many counts of this clonotype. The chain has TRBV4-3 and TRBJ1-1, with unresolved D. The V end was cut by 0 bases, the J end by 2 bases, with 10 bases between. Per the germline V gene, CDR1 is LGHNA and CDR2 is YSLEER. CDR3 length equals 15 residues. The CDR3: CASSQDLGLNTEAFF. In DNA form, the CDR3 reads TGCGCCAGCAGCCAAGATCTTGGCCTCAACACTGAAGCTTTCTTT.

The sample holds a few counts of this clonotype. This chain connects TRBV12-3 or TRBV12-4 to TRBJ2-4; 15 nucleotides align to TRBD2. The CDR3 is 18 amino acids. J gave up 0 bases and V 3 bases, and 3 bases lay outside the gene matches. The DNA for the CDR3 is TGTGCCAGCAGTTTGGGACTAGCGGGGGGTTTAGCCAAAAACATTCAGTACTTC. Protein: CASSLGLAGGLAKNIQYF.

J is TRBJ2-3 and V is TRBV5-8; D call uncertain. V lost 1 base and J 4 bases, leaving 10 bases between the germline ends. Germline assignment: CDR1 SGHTS and CDR2 YDEGEE. The CDR3 extends over 14 amino acids. In nucleotides, the CDR3 is TGTGCCAGCAGCTTGCGACATACCGCAGATACGCAGTATTTT. It specifies CASSLRHTADTQYF.

This clonotype has only a few counts. J is TRBJ2-7 and V is TRBV27; 7 bases fit TRBD1. The CDR3 covers 14 residues. After removal of 7 bases from V and 6 bases from J, the junction contained 12 bases not matched to a gene. CDR1 and CDR2 (germline): MNHEY, SMNVEV (reference sequence). Written as DNA, the CDR3 is TGTGCCAGCACAGAGAACAGGGGATTAGGCGAGCAGTACTTC. Amino acid sequence: CASTENRGLGEQYF.

This chain uses TRBV15 with TRBJ2-1, with D uncertain. Trimming took 0 bases from V and 4 from J, leaving 16 bases between them. Germline V gene data show CDR1 as LNHNV and CDR2 as YYDKDF (reference sequence). The CDR3 totals 17 residues. DNA for the CDR3: TGTGCCACCAGCAGAGAGCGAGGAGACACAGCTTACAATGAGCAGTTCTTC. It yields the protein CATSRERGDTAYNEQFF.

The rearrangement links TRBV6-5 to TRBJ2-2; a weak D match, TRBD1 (5 bases). This CDR3 spans 18 amino acids. Germline CDR1 is MNHEY and CDR2 is SVGAGI. The V end lost 2 bases, the J end lost 0 bases, and 16 bases lay between the germline ends. CDR3 amino acids: CASSYPKTVYANTGELFF. For the CDR3, the DNA is TGTGCCAGCAGTTACCCAAAGACAGTGTACGCGAACACCGGGGAGCTGTTTTTT.

The chain uses TRBV7-9 and TRBJ2-7; 8 positions match TRBD2. Germline V gene lookup returns CDR1 SEHNR and CDR2 FQNEAQ (reference sequence). Trimming removed 5 bases from V and 6 bases from J; junction bases left unmatched: 12. The CDR3 runs 15 residues. DNA for the CDR3: TGTGCCAGCAGCCGCGGACTAGCTCCGCTCGTCGAGCAGTACTTC. Protein: CASSRGLAPLVEQYF.